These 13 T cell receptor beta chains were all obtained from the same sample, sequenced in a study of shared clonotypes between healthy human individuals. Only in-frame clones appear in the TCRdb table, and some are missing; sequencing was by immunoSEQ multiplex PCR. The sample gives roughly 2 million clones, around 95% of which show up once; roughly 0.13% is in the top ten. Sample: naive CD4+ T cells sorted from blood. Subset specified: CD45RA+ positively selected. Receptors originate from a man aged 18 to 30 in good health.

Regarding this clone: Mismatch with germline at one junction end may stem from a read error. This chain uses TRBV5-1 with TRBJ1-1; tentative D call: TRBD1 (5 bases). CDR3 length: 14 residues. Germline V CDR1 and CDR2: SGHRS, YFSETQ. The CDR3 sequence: CASSLVSGQTEVFF. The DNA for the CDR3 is TGCGCCAGCAGCTTGGTGTCAGGACAAACTGAAGTTTTCTTT.

This chain's CDR3 is CASSPLPGGPSTGELFF. CDR3 bases: TGTGCCAGCTCACCCCTCCCGGGGGGGCCAAGCACCGGGGAGCTGTTTTTT. The chain combines TRBV18 with TRBJ2-2; 8 bases align to TRBD2. This CDR3 is 17 amino acids long. The V and J ends lost 3 bases and 4 bases, in that order; junction bases with no gene match: 10. Germline V gene sequence: CDR1 KGHSH, CDR2 LQKENI.

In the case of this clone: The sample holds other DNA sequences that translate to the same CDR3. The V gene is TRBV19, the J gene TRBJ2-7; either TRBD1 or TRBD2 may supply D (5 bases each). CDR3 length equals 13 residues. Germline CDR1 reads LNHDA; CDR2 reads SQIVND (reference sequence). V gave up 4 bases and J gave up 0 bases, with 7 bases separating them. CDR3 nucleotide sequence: TGTGCCAGTAGTACGGGGCCCTCCTACGAGCAGTACTTC. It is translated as CASSTGPSYEQYF.

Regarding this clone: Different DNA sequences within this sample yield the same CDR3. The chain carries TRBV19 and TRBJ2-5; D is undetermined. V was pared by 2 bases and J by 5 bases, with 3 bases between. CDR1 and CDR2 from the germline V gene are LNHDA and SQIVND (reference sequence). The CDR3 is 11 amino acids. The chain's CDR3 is CASSISETQYF. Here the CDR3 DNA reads TGTGCCAGTAGTATAAGTGAGACCCAGTACTTC.

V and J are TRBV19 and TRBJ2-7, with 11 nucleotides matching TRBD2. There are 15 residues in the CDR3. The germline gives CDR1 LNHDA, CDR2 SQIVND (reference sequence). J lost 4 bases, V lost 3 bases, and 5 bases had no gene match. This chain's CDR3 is CASSILGTSGYEQYF. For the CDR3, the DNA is TGTGCCAGTAGTATTTTAGGGACTAGCGGATACGAGCAGTACTTC.

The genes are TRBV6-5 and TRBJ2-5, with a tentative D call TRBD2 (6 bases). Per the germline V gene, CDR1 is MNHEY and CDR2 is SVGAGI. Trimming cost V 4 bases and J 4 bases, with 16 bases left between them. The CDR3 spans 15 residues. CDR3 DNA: TGTGCCAGCAGTTCCCCAGTCGGAGCGGGAGAGACCCAGTACTTC. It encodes CASSSPVGAGETQYF.

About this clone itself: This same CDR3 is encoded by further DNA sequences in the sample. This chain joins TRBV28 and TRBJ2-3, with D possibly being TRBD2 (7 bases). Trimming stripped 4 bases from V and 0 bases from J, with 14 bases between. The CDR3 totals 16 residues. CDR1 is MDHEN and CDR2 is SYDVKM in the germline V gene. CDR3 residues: CASSSPGGSSTDTQYF. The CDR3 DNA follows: TGTGCCAGCAGTTCCCCGGGGGGCTCTAGCACAGATACGCAGTATTTT.

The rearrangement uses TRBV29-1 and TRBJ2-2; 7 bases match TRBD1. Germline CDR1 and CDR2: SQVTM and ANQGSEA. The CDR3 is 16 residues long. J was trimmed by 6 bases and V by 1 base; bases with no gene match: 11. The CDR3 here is CSVEGPRQGTSGELFF. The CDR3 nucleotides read TGCAGCGTTGAAGGCCCAAGACAGGGAACGTCCGGGGAGCTGTTTTTT.

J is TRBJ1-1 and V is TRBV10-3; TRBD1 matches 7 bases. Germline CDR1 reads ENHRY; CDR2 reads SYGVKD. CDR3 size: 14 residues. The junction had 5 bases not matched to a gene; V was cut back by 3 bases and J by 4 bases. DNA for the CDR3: TGTGCCATCAGTGACGGGGACAGCCTCACTGAAGCTTTCTTT. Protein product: CAISDGDSLTEAFF.

This CDR3 is CASSEFGMGENTIYF. The CDR3, as DNA: TGTGCCAGCAGTGAATTTGGGATGGGTGAAAACACCATATATTTT. The V call is TRBV25-1, the J call TRBJ1-3, with D hard to call. Per germline, CDR1 MGHDK and CDR2 SYGVNS. Trimming cost V 1 base and J 6 bases, with 13 bases left between them. This CDR3 comprises 15 residues.

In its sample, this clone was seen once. CDR3 sequence reads: CSARSGYTF. The CDR3 nucleotides read TGCAGTGCTAGGTCTGGCTACACCTTC. The J gene is TRBJ1-2, the V gene TRBV20-1; D uncertain. CDR1 and CDR2 (germline): DFQATT, SNEGSKA (reference sequence). Trimming took off 3 bases at V and 7 bases at J, with 3 bases between the two ends. The CDR3 is 9 amino acids.

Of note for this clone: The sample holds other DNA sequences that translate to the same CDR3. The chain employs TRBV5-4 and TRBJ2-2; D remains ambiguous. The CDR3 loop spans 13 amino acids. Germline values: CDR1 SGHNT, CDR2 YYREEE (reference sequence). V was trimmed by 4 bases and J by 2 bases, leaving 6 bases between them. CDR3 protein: CASSLGNTGELFF. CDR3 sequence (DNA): TGTGCCAGCAGCCTAGGTAACACCGGGGAGCTGTTTTTT.

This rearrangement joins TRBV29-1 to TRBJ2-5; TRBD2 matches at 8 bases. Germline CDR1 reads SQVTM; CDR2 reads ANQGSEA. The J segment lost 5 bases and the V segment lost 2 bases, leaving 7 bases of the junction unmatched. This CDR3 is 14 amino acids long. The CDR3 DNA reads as TGCAGCGTTGAACGCGGGGGGTCTGGCGAGACCCAGTACTTC. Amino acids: CSVERGGSGETQYF.